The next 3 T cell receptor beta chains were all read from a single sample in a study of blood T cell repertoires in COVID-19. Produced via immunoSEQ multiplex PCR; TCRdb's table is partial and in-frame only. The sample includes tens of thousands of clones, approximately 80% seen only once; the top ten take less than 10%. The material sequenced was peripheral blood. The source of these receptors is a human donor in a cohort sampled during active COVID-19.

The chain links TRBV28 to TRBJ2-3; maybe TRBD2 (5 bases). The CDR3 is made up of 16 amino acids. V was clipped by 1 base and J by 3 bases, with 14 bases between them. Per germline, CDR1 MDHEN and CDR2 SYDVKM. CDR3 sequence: CASSLYGVFGTDTQYF. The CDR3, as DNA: TGTGCCAGCAGTTTATACGGGGTTTTTGGGACAGATACGCAGTATTTT. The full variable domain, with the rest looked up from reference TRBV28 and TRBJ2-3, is DVKVTQSSRYLVKRTGEKVFLECVQDMDHENMFWYRQDPGLGLRLIYFSYDVKMKEKGDIPEGYSVSREKKERFSLILESASTNQTSMYLCASSLYGVFGTDTQYFGPGTRLTVL.

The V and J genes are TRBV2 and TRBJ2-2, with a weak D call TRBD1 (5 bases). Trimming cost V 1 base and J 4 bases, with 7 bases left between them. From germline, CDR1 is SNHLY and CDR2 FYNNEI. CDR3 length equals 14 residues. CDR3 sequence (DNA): TGTGCCAGCAGTGAAGGGGGCGGCACCGGGGAGCTGTTTTTT. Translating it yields CASSEGGGTGELFF.

The CDR3 sequence: CASSRYRANEQYF. The CDR3 DNA is TGTGCCAGCAGTCGGTACAGGGCCAACGAGCAGTACTTC. The chain joins TRBV6-5 to TRBJ2-7, with a tentative D call TRBD1 (6 bases). The CDR3 covers 13 residues. The germline V and J ends were trimmed by 5 bases and 5 bases, with 13 bases remaining between them. CDR1 and CDR2 from the germline V gene are MNHEY and SVGAGI.